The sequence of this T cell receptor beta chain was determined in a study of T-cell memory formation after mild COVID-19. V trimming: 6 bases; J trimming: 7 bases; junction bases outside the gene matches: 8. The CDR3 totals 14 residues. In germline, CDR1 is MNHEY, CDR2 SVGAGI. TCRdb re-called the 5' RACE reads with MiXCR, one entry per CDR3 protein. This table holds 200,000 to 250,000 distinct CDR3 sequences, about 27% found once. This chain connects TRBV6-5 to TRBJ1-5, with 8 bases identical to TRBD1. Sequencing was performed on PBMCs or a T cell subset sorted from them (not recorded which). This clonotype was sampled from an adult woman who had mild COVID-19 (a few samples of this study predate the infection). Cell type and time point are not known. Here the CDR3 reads CASSRTGNGQPQHF. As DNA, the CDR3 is TGTGCCAGCAGCAGGACAGGGAACGGCCAGCCCCAGCATTTT.